This entry is about one T cell receptor beta chain. The source of the sample is a study of control samples from healthy donors and cancer patients. Germline CDR1 and CDR2: SGHTA and FQGNSA. The CDR3 length is 15 residues. V trimming: 3 bases; J trimming: 7 bases; junction bases outside the gene matches: 4. Here immunoSEQ multiplex PCR was the method, and the copy in TCRdb shows in-frame clones only, minus some. In the table there are tens of thousands of clones, 75% to 90% of which are singletons. V and J are TRBV7-2 and TRBJ1-6; 9 bases map to TRBD1. This TCR came from a man aged 50 to 59 in good health. Specimen: blood. The CDR3 sequence: CASSFSGTGNSPLHF. Here the CDR3 DNA reads TGTGCCAGCAGCTTCTCCGGGACAGGGAATTCACCCCTCCACTTT.